This entry lists 31 T cell receptor beta chains sequenced from one sample in a study of OX40 agonist ivuxolimab in advanced cancers. The library was produced with the immunoSEQ multiplex PCR assay. Drawn from immuneACCESS, this table holds only the in-frame rearrangements with V and J called that TCRdb kept. Clones are partly lost; checked studies trace under half to an unresolved V gene and leave the rest unexplained. Here the sample has about 75,000 clones; about 85% occur a single time. The ten largest clones capture roughly 17% of the sample. Sample: CD4+ or CD8+ T cells sorted from blood, taken in a trial of the OX40 agonist ivuxolimab. These receptors all stem from an adult with an advanced solid tumor such as melanoma, head and neck, liver or kidney cancer.

V gene TRBV6-5 combines with J gene TRBJ1-3; D gene uncertain. V shed 2 bases and J shed 4 bases, with 6 bases lying between them. The CDR3 runs to 13 residues. Germline CDR1 and CDR2: MNHEY and SVGAGI. The CDR3 DNA reads as TGTGCCAGCAGTTACACACAGGGAAACACCATATATTTT. This codes for CASSYTQGNTIYF.

The gene calls are TRBV6-4 and TRBJ1-4; D is possibly TRBD1 (6 bases). Germline V gene sequence: CDR1 MRHNA, CDR2 SNTAGT. This CDR3 is built from 15 residues. V was shortened by 5 bases and J by 5 bases, with 15 bases between the two germline ends. As DNA, the CDR3 is TGTGCCAGCAGTTCTCAGGGGTCGCCGAATGAAAAACTGTTTTTT. Encoded protein: CASSSQGSPNEKLFF.

This sequence joins TRBV7-2 and TRBJ2-3; TRBD2 aligns across 7 bases. CDR3 length: 11 residues. The trim removed 8 bases at V and 8 bases at J, leaving 4 bases unmatched. The germline gives CDR1 SGHTA, CDR2 FQGNSA. The CDR3 DNA is TGTGCCAGCGGGTGGGAGGGTACGCAGTATTTT. Translated: CASGWEGTQYF.

The gene calls are TRBV4-1 and TRBJ1-3; D gene ambiguous. Germline-derived CDR1 and CDR2 are MGHRA and YSYEKL. The CDR3 is made up of 15 amino acids. The ends were cut back, 3 bases at V and 0 bases at J, with 9 bases in the middle. The CDR3 region has the DNA TGCGCCAGCAGCCAGGGCACCCGCTCTGGAAACACCATATATTTT. This encodes CASSQGTRSGNTIYF.

The V gene is TRBV6-5, the J gene TRBJ2-7; D unresolved. Trimming took 0 bases from V and 5 from J, leaving 2 bases between them. The CDR3 covers 11 residues. The germline V gene has CDR1 MNHEY and CDR2 SVGAGI. CDR3 coding DNA: TGTGCCAGCAGTTACTCTAACGAGCAGTACTTC. This sequence encodes CASSYSNEQYF.

The CDR3 sequence is CASRTDRGREDTQYF. The CDR3 nucleotides read TGTGCCAGCAGGACGGACAGGGGGCGCGAAGATACGCAGTATTTT. This chain connects TRBV6-5 to TRBJ2-3; 11 bases match TRBD1. V gave up 6 bases and J gave up 5 bases; unmatched junction bases: 7. Germline CDR1 is MNHEY and CDR2 is SVGAGI. The CDR3 is 15 amino acids.

The chain has TRBV11-2 and TRBJ1-1; 7 bases agree with TRBD1. The V gene's germline CDR1 is SGHAT and CDR2 FQNNGV. The length of the CDR3 is 15 residues. Germline trimming cut 5 bases from V and 6 bases from J; bases unmatched to any gene: 12. DNA of the CDR3: TGTGCCAGCAGCCTATTGACAGGGTTCTATGCTGAAGCTTTCTTT. This encodes CASSLLTGFYAEAFF.

J is TRBJ2-3 and V is TRBV11-1; 9 positions agree with TRBD2. Germline CDR1 reads SGHAT; CDR2 reads FQDESV (reference sequence). The J segment lost 1 base and the V segment lost 5 bases, leaving 7 bases of the junction unmatched. This CDR3 spans 16 amino acids. CDR3 coding DNA: TGTGCCAGCAGCCCGACTAGGACTAGCGGCACAGATACGCAGTATTTT. Translation: CASSPTRTSGTDTQYF.

This clone was seen more than once but under ten times. This chain joins TRBV25-1 and TRBJ1-2; TRBD1 matches 8 bases. The CDR3 length is 10 residues. Germline V gene sequence: CDR1 MGHDK, CDR2 SYGVNS. V trimming: 10 bases; J trimming: 7 bases; junction bases outside the gene matches: 2. The CDR3 protein is CATTGGGYTF. In DNA form, the CDR3 reads TGTGCCACTACAGGGGGTGGCTACACCTTC.

This clone appeared a few times. The J gene is TRBJ2-1, the V gene TRBV11-2, with D perhaps matching TRBD2 (7 bases). The CDR3 is made up of 15 amino acids. From germline, CDR1 is SGHAT and CDR2 FQNNGV. Trimming stripped 1 base from V and 4 bases from J, with 11 bases between. The CDR3 sequence: CASSLGGGEYNEQFF. CDR3 bases: TGTGCCAGCAGCTTAGGGGGGGGCGAATACAATGAGCAGTTCTTC. Full variable domain (outside the CDR3, taken from reference TRBV11-2 and TRBJ2-1): EAGVAQSPRYKIIEKRQSVAFWCNPISGHATLYWYQQILGQGPKLLIQFQNNGVVDDSQLPKDRFSAERLKGVDSTLKIQPAKLEDSAVYLCASSLGGGEYNEQFFGPGTRLTVL.

Turning to this clone: The germline gene is not matched at one end of the junction; a read error may be the cause. The CDR3, as DNA: TGTGCCAGCAGCTTCAACACCGGGGAGCTGTTTTTT. It translates to CASSFNTGELFF. The V gene is TRBV5-1, the J gene TRBJ2-2; D not resolved. This CDR3 region has 12 residues. The V gene's germline CDR1 is SGHRS and CDR2 YFSETQ.

This clone showed up just once. The V call is TRBV6-1, the J call TRBJ2-3, with 9 bases lining up with TRBD1. This CDR3 is built from 14 residues. V shed 6 bases and J 4 bases; nucleotides not matched to a gene: 5. CDR1 MNHNS and CDR2 SASEGT come from the germline V gene. The CDR3 is CASRKDRGSDTQYF. The CDR3, as DNA: TGTGCCAGCAGAAAGGACAGGGGTTCAGATACGCAGTATTTT.

This sequence joins TRBV27 and TRBJ1-1, with D possibly TRBD1 on 5 matching bases. V dropped 8 bases and J dropped 5 bases, with 12 bases sitting between them. Germline loops: CDR1 MNHEY, CDR2 SMNVEV (reference sequence). CDR3 length: 12 residues. CDR3 nucleotides: TGTGCCAGCCAGGGTGGAGGGACTGAAGCTTTCTTT. This encodes CASQGGGTEAFF.

The chain carries TRBV5-6 and TRBJ2-2; D may be TRBD1 (6 bases). This CDR3 is built from 16 residues. V lost 2 bases and J 0 bases, leaving 11 bases between the germline ends. CDR1 and CDR2 from the germline V gene are SGHDT and YYEEEE. CDR3: CASSFIGTSNTGELFF. As DNA, the CDR3 is TGTGCCAGCAGCTTTATAGGGACATCGAACACCGGGGAGCTGTTTTTT.

V is TRBV7-2 and J is TRBJ1-1; maybe TRBD1 (6 bases). The CDR3 covers 17 residues. Between the trimmed V and J ends, which lost 1 base and 8 bases, there was a span of 23 bases. Germline V gives CDR1 SGHTA, CDR2 FQGNSA. CDR3 protein: CASSLELGRGGPTEAFF. CDR3 DNA: TGTGCCAGCAGCTTAGAGCTGGGCAGGGGCGGACCAACGGAAGCTTTCTTT.

The chain recombines TRBV28 with TRBJ1-5; maybe TRBD1 (5 bases). This CDR3 contains 13 residues. The germline V and J ends were trimmed by 7 bases and 2 bases, with 9 bases remaining between them. The V gene's germline CDR1 is MDHEN and CDR2 SYDVKM. The CDR3 nucleotides read TGTGCCAGCAAGGGGTTTGGCAATCAGCCCCAGCATTTT. It specifies CASKGFGNQPQHF.

The rearrangement uses TRBV25-1 and TRBJ2-1, with 14 bases lining up with TRBD2. V was clipped by 3 bases and J by 9 bases; unmatched bases: 7. The CDR3 contains 16 residues. Germline V gives CDR1 MGHDK, CDR2 SYGVNS. CDR3 residues: CASSEPGLAGVSEQFF. The DNA for the CDR3 is TGTGCCAGCAGTGAGCCGGGACTAGCGGGAGTCAGTGAGCAGTTCTTC.

A remark on this clone: Relative to the germline gene, one junction end is altered; a read error may explain this. The chain combines TRBV5-1 with TRBJ2-5; D remains ambiguous. This CDR3 has 14 amino acids. CDR1 and CDR2 (germline): SGHRS, YFSETQ. The CDR3 reads CASSLEGLQGTQYF. In DNA form, the CDR3 reads TGCGCCAGCAGCTTGGAGGGCCTCCAAGGGACCCAGTACTTC.

The CDR3 loop is CASSPTSGTYEQYF. The CDR3 DNA reads as TGTGCCAGCAGCCCTACTAGCGGGACTTACGAGCAGTACTTC. The chain couples TRBV7-2 to TRBJ2-7; 10 bases fit TRBD2. With V trimmed by 5 bases and J by 4 bases, 5 bases remained unmatched. The CDR3 loop spans 14 amino acids. The V gene's germline CDR1 is SGHTA and CDR2 FQGNSA.

V usage is TRBV5-8 and J usage is TRBJ1-2; the D is unclear. The CDR3 sequence is 13 residues long. CDR1 SGHTS and CDR2 YDEGEE come from the germline V gene. Trimming cost V 0 bases and J 9 bases, with 12 bases left between them. CDR3 in amino acids: CASSLGLPASYTF. The CDR3 coding sequence is TGTGCCAGCAGCTTGGGACTTCCCGCCAGCTACACCTTC.

The gene calls are TRBV5-5 and TRBJ2-1, with 8 bases identical to TRBD1. J gave up 2 bases and V 4 bases, and 5 bases lay outside the gene matches. The CDR3 is 15 amino acids. Germline CDR1 SGHKS, CDR2 YYEKEE (reference sequence). DNA of the CDR3: TGTGCCAGCAGCCCCGGACAGGGTACCTACAATGAGCAGTTCTTC. Encoded protein: CASSPGQGTYNEQFF.

This clone was observed once. CDR3 coding DNA: TGTGCCAGCAGCTGGCTGGACGAGCAGTACTTC. Amino acids: CASSWLDEQYF. The genes are TRBV5-6 and TRBJ2-7; no definite D call. The CDR3 runs to 11 residues. Germline V gene lookup returns CDR1 SGHDT and CDR2 YYEEEE. The V gene lost 3 bases and the J gene lost 5 bases, with 6 bases spanning the gap.

The chain uses TRBV14 and TRBJ1-4, with TRBD1 as a possible D gene (5 bases). CDR1 and CDR2 from the germline V gene are SGHDN and FVKESK. The CDR3 totals 16 residues. The germline V and J ends were trimmed by 4 bases and 0 bases, with 12 bases remaining between them. CDR3: CASSLQPGATNEKLFF. Here the CDR3 DNA reads TGTGCCAGCAGCCTTCAACCGGGGGCAACTAATGAAAAACTGTTTTTT.

The count of this clone is one. The rearrangement uses TRBV7-9 and TRBJ2-7; D might be TRBD2 (6 bases). This CDR3 has 15 amino acids. Germline CDR1 is SEHNR and CDR2 is FQNEAQ (reference sequence). The ends were cut back, 4 bases at V and 2 bases at J, with 15 bases in the middle. The CDR3 DNA reads as TGTGCCAGCAGCTCCAAATTGGGGGGACCCTACGAGCAGTACTTC. Its protein is CASSSKLGGPYEQYF.

This clone turned up a few times. The V call is TRBV5-6, the J call TRBJ1-1; D remains unclear. This CDR3 is 17 amino acids long. The germline V gene has CDR1 SGHDT and CDR2 YYEEEE. V was cut by 4 bases and J by 0 bases, with 19 bases left in between. In DNA, the CDR3 is TGTGCCAGCAGCCCTGAGGTAGGTCCCGGCATGAACACTGAAGCTTTCTTT. This sequence encodes CASSPEVGPGMNTEAFF.

The chain uses TRBV28 and TRBJ2-1, with TRBD2 identical over 7 bases. Per the germline V gene, CDR1 is MDHEN and CDR2 is SYDVKM. The J segment lost 6 bases and the V segment lost 5 bases, leaving 7 bases of the junction unmatched. This CDR3 contains 14 residues. The CDR3 DNA is TGTGCCAGCAGTCCCCCCGGACTAGGCAATGAGCAGTTCTTC. Its protein is CASSPPGLGNEQFF.

The chain uses TRBV2 and TRBJ2-6; no clear D gene. Trimming took off 4 bases at V and 1 base at J, with 8 bases between the two ends. Germline V lookup: CDR1 SNHLY, CDR2 FYNNEI. The CDR3 consists of 15 residues. The CDR3 here is CASSARPSGANVLTF. The CDR3 coding sequence is TGTGCCAGCAGTGCGCGGCCGTCTGGGGCCAACGTCCTGACTTTC.

This rearrangement joins TRBV5-1 to TRBJ2-5; 10 positions match TRBD2. V lost 0 bases, J lost 4 bases, and 9 bases stayed unmatched. The germline V gene encodes CDR1 SGHRS and CDR2 YFSETQ. The CDR3 loop spans 17 amino acids. The CDR3 DNA reads TGCGCCAGCAGCTTGGAGGGGCTAGCGGGAGATGGAGAGACCCAGTACTTC. Residues: CASSLEGLAGDGETQYF.

The rearrangement links TRBV5-1 to TRBJ2-7, with D possibly TRBD2 on 6 matching bases. The CDR3 totals 13 residues. Germline V CDR1 and CDR2: SGHRS, YFSETQ. V lost 1 base and J 3 bases, leaving 8 bases between the germline ends. The CDR3 region has the DNA TGCGCCAGCAGCTTGAGGCGGGGCTACGAGCAGTACTTC. Translating it yields CASSLRRGYEQYF.

J is TRBJ2-1 and V is TRBV27; 9 nucleotides agree with TRBD2. V gave up 1 base and J gave up 6 bases; unmatched junction bases: 13. The length of the CDR3 is 18 residues. CDR1 and CDR2 from the germline V gene are MNHEY and SMNVEV (reference sequence). CDR3 nucleotides: TGTGCCAGCAGTTTATTGCCCCCGGGTAGCGGGAGCTTCAATGAGCAGTTCTTC. Its protein product is CASSLLPPGSGSFNEQFF.

CDR3 region: CASSSFTGGSGNTIYF. Here the CDR3 DNA reads TGTGCCAGCAGTTCCTTTACAGGGGGCTCTGGAAACACCATATATTTT. The chain links TRBV28 to TRBJ1-3; 8 bases map to TRBD1. Trimming took 4 bases from V and 0 from J; bases not matched to a gene: 5. CDR1 and CDR2 (germline): MDHEN, SYDVKM. CDR3 length: 16 residues.